This T cell receptor (beta chain) derives from a study of blood T cell repertoires in COVID-19. At the level of the study: Acute and convalescent COVID-19 samples came from the United States, Italy and Spain.

Sequenced by immunoSEQ multiplex PCR; TCRdb stores in-frame clones only, minus some. The sample lists about 45,000 clones; 80% to 95% were seen once. Germline V lookup: CDR1 SGHTA, CDR2 FQGNSA. The V and J ends lost 1 base and 8 bases, in that order; junction bases with no gene match: 9. The length of the CDR3 is 15 residues. The source is a human donor in a cohort sampled during active COVID-19. The source material was peripheral blood. V is TRBV7-2 and J is TRBJ2-7, with 9 bases identical to TRBD2. The CDR3 DNA reads TGTGCCAGCAGCTTAGGGGCTAGCGGGGCTTCTAAGCAGTACTTC. This codes for CASSLGASGASKQYF.